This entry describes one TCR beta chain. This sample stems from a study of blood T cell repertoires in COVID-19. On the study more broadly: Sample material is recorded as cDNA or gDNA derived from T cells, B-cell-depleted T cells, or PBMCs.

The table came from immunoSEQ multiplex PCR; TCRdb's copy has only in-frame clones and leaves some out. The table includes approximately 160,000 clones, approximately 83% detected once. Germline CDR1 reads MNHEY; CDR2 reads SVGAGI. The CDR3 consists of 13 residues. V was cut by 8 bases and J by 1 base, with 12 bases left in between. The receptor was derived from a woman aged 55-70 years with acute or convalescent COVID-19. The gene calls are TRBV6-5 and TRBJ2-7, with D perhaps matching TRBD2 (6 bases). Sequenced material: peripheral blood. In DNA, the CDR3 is TGTGCCAGCCGAGACGGGAGTTCCTACGAGCAGTACTTC. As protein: CASRDGSSYEQYF.